This T cell receptor (beta chain) was sequenced during a study of chemoradiotherapy in HPV16-positive cancers (dated by TCRdb to 2022 to 2024). General notes on the study: Using functional T-cell assays on cells from two HPV16-positive patients, the researchers defined candidate HPV-specific T-cell clones and common TCR motifs. Whether T-cell immunity against the HPV oncoproteins E6 and E7 changes during chemoradiotherapy and whether survival is affected by this immunity were examined in the study. The candidate HPV-specific TCRs and motifs were then tracked in TCR repertoires from over 80 patients with HPV-related cancers. General findings and caveats noted by the study authors: Expansion of candidate HPV-specific clones and E7-related TCR motifs was observed in the tumor microenvironment during treatment, whereas no such expansion was observed for non-HPV-specific T cells. Improved recurrence-free survival in HPV16-positive patients was associated with expansion of HPV-responsive T cells during chemoradiotherapy. The survival association was reported for HPV16-positive patients, and the functional definition of HPV-specific T cells was derived from only a couple of HPV16-positive patients.

Library preparation employed the immunoSEQ multiplex PCR assay. As stored in TCRdb, this immuneACCESS dataset retains in-frame rearrangements with V and J assigned. A fraction of the clones does not appear; measured against another copy, unresolved V genes explain less than half of the discrepancy, and the remainder lacks a known reason. Recorded for this sample are approximately 12,000 clones; roughly 78% of them occurred a single time. The ten largest account for roughly 8.3% of the sample. Repertoires were sampled multiple times during chemoradiotherapy, which allowed clonal expansion in the tumor microenvironment to be followed. Relative to germline, V is 6 bases shorter and J is 1 base shorter, with 16 bases between their ends. CDR3 length: 16 amino acids, cysteine to phenylalanine. The kept DNA is CDR3 alone, 48 bases in frame from the first base. According to the germline V gene, CDR1 reads MDHEN and CDR2 reads SYDVKM.

Concerning this clone: Its binding antigen is unknown. Within one base of it there is no much larger clone, and no base qualities were kept.

Recombination linked TRBV28 to TRBJ1-5; the D segment could be TRBD1, given 5 matching bases. The sequence derives from a human donor with HPV-associated anogenital cancer. This material was collected from a patient who underwent chemoradiotherapy. The sequenced DNA: TGTGCCAGCAGGGTGGCAGGGATGAGAAGCAATCAGCCCCAGCATTTT. This gives the protein CASRVAGMRSNQPQHF.